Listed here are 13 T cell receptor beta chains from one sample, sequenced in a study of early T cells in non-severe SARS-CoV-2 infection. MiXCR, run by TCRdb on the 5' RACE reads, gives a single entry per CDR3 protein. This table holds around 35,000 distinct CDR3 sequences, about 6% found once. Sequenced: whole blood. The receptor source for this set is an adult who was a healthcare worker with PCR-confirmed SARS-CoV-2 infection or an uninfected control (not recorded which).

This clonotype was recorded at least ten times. The CDR3 region is CASSHPLGQAGELFF. CDR3 DNA: TGCGCCAGCAGCCATCCCCTCGGACAGGCCGGGGAGCTGTTTTTT. The chain links TRBV4-1 to TRBJ2-2, with TRBD1 identical over 7 bases. Looked up from germline, CDR1 is MGHRA and CDR2 is YSYEKL. This CDR3 comprises 15 residues. After removal of 3 bases from V and 6 bases from J, the junction contained 7 bases not matched to a gene.

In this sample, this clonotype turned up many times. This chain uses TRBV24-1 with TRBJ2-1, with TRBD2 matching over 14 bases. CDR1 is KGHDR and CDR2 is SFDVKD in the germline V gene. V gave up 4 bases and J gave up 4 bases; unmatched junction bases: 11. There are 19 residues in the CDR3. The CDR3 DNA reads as TGTGCCACCAGTGACCCGAACCCCGGACTAGCGGGAGGATACAATGAGCAGTTCTTC. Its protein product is CATSDPNPGLAGGYNEQFF.

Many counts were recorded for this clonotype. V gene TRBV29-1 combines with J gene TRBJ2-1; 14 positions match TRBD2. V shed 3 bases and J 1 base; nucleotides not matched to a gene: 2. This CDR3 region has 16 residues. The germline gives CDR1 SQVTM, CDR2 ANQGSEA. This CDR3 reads CSVDGTSGSSYNEQFF. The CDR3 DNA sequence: TGCAGCGTTGACGGGACTAGCGGGAGTTCCTACAATGAGCAGTTCTTC.

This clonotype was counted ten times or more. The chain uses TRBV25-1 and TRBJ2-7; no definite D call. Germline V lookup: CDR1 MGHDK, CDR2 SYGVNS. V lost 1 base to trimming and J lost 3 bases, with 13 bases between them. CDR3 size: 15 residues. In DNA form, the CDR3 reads TGTGCCAGCAGTGAATCGCTAGACCCCCACTACGAGCAGTACTTC. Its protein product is CASSESLDPHYEQYF.

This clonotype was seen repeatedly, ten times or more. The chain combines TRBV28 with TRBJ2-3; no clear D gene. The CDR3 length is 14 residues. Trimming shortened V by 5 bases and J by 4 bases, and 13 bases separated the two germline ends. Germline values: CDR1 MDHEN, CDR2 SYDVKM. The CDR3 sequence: CASSERPTPDTQYF. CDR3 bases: TGTGCCAGCAGTGAACGCCCGACCCCAGATACGCAGTATTTT.

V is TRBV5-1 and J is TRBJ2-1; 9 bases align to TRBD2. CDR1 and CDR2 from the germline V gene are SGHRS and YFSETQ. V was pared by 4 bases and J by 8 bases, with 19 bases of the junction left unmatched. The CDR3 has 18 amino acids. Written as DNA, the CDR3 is TGCGCCAGCAGCCCCGATAGCGGGAGAACCAAACTCCGGCATGAGCAGTTCTTC. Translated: CASSPDSGRTKLRHEQFF.

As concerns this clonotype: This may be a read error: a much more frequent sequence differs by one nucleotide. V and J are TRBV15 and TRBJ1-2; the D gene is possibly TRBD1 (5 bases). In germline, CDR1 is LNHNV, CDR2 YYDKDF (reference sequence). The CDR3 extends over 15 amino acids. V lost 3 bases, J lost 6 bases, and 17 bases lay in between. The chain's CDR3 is CATSRRGRERDGYTF. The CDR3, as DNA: TGTGCCACCAGCAGGAGGGGCAGAGAAAGGGATGGCTACACCTTC. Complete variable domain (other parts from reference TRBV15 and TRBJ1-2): DAMVIQNPRYQVTQFGKPVTLSCSQTLNHNVMYWYQQKSSQAPKLLFHYYDKDFNNEADTPDNFQSRRPNTSFCFLDIRSPGLGDTAMYLCATSRRGRERDGYTFGSGTRLTVV.

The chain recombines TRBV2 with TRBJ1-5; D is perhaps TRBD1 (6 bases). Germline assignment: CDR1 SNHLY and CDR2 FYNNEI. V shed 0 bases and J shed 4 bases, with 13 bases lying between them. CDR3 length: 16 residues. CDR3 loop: CASSEASGAGNQPQHF. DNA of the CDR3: TGTGCCAGCAGTGAAGCATCAGGGGCCGGGAATCAGCCCCAGCATTTT.

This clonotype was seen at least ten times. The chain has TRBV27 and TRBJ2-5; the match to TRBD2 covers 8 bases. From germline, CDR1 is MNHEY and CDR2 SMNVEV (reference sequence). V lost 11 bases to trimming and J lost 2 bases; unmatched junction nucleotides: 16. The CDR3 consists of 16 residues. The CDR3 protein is CAGQRREGAPQETQYF. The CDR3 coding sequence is TGTGCCGGCCAAAGACGGGAGGGAGCGCCTCAAGAGACCCAGTACTTC.

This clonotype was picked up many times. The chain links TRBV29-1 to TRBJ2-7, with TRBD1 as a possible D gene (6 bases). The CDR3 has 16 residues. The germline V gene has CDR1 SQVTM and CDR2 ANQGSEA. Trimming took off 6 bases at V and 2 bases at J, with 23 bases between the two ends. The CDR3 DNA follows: TGCAGCGTGACTGGCCCCGAACAGGGACGCCCCTACGAGCAGTACTTC. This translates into CSVTGPEQGRPYEQYF.

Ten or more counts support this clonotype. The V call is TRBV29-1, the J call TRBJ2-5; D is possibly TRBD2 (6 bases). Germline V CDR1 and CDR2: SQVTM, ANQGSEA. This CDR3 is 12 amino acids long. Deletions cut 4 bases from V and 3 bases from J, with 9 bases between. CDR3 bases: TGCAGCGTTGGCAGGGAGGAAGAGACCCAGTACTTC. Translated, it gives CSVGREEETQYF. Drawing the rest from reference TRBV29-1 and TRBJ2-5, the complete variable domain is SAVISQKPSRDICQRGTSLTIQCQVDSQVTMMFWYRQQPGQSLTLIATANQGSEATYESGFVIDKFPISRPNLTFSTLTVSNMSPEDSSIYLCSVGREEETQYFGPGTRLLVL.

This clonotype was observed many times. As DNA, the CDR3 is TGCGCCAGCAGCCAAATTGGGGTGCGCCATGGGGACTACGAGCAGTACTTC. Its protein product is CASSQIGVRHGDYEQYF. J is TRBJ2-7 and V is TRBV4-1; D is ambiguous. CDR3 length: 17 residues. Germline V CDR1 and CDR2: MGHRA, YSYEKL. V gave up 2 bases and J gave up 3 bases, with 20 bases separating them.

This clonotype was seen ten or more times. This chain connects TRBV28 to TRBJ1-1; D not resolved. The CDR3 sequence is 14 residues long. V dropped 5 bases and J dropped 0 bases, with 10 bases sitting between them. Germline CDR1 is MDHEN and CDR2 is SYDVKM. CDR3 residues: CASSPHPVNTEAFF. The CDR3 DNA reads TGTGCCAGCAGTCCCCATCCGGTGAACACTGAAGCTTTCTTT.